These 32 T cell receptor beta chains were all obtained from the same sample, sequenced in a study of control samples from healthy donors and cancer patients (dated by TCRdb to 2020 to 2021). Library generation was performed with the immunoSEQ multiplex PCR assay. TCRdb took over this immuneACCESS table, retaining in-frame rearrangements with V and J assigned. Such tables are incomplete; in checked studies, under half of the missing clones stem from an unresolved V gene, and the remainder is unexplained. This sample lists roughly 98,000 clones; approximately 95% were detected once. Around 8.5% of the sample is in the top ten clones. Material for sequencing was blood. The receptor set was obtained from a man between 18 and 29 years old in good health.

V gene TRBV9 combines with J gene TRBJ1-3; TRBD1 matches at 8 bases. The CDR3 contains 17 residues. With 4 bases clipped from V and 2 bases from J, the junction kept 11 bases outside the gene matches. The V gene's germline CDR1 is SGDLS and CDR2 YYNGEE. The CDR3 loop is CASSSRTGHSPGNTIYF. Written as DNA, the CDR3 is TGTGCCAGCAGCTCGAGGACAGGGCACTCGCCTGGAAACACCATATATTTT.

This chain links TRBV5-5 with TRBJ2-5, with 11 nucleotides matching TRBD1. Germline CDR1 reads SGHKS; CDR2 reads YYEKEE (reference sequence). Germline trimming cut 4 bases from V and 4 bases from J; bases unmatched to any gene: 12. There are 17 residues in the CDR3. CDR3 in amino acids: CASSLPWTGGVRETQYF. The DNA for the CDR3 is TGTGCCAGCAGCCTTCCATGGACAGGGGGCGTCCGAGAGACCCAGTACTTC.

The gene calls are TRBV27 and TRBJ1-3; D gene unclear. This CDR3 is 14 amino acids long. Trimming stripped 7 bases from V and 4 bases from J, with 14 bases between. CDR1 is MNHEY, CDR2 SMNVEV, per germline (reference sequence). The CDR3 DNA sequence: TGTGCCAGCAAAACTGTAACAAGGGGAAACACCATATATTTT. Protein: CASKTVTRGNTIYF.

The chain couples TRBV30 to TRBJ2-5, with D perhaps being TRBD1 or TRBD2 (5 bases each). With 8 bases removed from V and 5 bases from J, the gap between germline ends came to 18 bases. The germline V gene encodes CDR1 GTSNPN and CDR2 SVGIG (reference sequence). The CDR3 sequence is 13 residues long. In DNA form, the CDR3 reads TGTGCCGGTCCGGGACCCCAGGCTGAGACCCAGTACTTC. It encodes CAGPGPQAETQYF.

This chain uses TRBV30 with TRBJ1-5; D unclear. Trimming pared 0 bases from V and 7 bases from J, leaving 10 bases between. CDR1 is GTSNPN and CDR2 is SVGIG in the germline V gene (reference sequence). The CDR3 contains 13 residues. CDR3 amino acids: CAWSVGPSQPQHF. The DNA for the CDR3 is TGTGCCTGGAGTGTAGGCCCTAGCCAGCCCCAGCATTTT.

The V gene is TRBV19, the J gene TRBJ1-3; D ambiguous. Germline CDR1 reads LNHDA; CDR2 reads SQIVND (reference sequence). The CDR3 consists of 14 residues. V shed 6 bases and J shed 8 bases, with 17 bases lying between them. CDR3 DNA: TGTGCCAGTAGGAGGCGGGGAGCCGGCTACACCATATATTTT. Amino acid sequence: CASRRRGAGYTIYF. Drawing the rest from reference TRBV19 and TRBJ1-3, the complete variable domain is DGGITQSPKYLFRKEGQNVTLSCEQNLNHDAMYWYRQDPGQGLRLIYYSQIVNDFQKGDIAEGYSVSREKKESFPLTVTSAQKNPTAFYLCASRRRGAGYTIYFGEGSWLTVV.

This clone came up a few times. This chain connects TRBV10-1 to TRBJ1-1, with no clear D. V lost 6 bases to trimming and J lost 3 bases, with 11 bases between them. The CDR3 sequence is 13 residues long. In germline, CDR1 is WNHNN, CDR2 SYGVQD (reference sequence). CDR3 DNA sequence: TGCGCCAGCAGCACCGATGGGTACACTGAAGCTTTCTTT. Encoded protein: CASSTDGYTEAFF.

The chain carries TRBV30 and TRBJ2-5, with TRBD2 matching over 13 bases. V was clipped by 0 bases and J by 3 bases; unmatched bases: 4. CDR1 is GTSNPN and CDR2 is SVGIG in the germline V gene (reference sequence). The CDR3 extends over 16 amino acids. The CDR3 loop reads CAWSVGTSGIEETQYF. CDR3 in DNA: TGTGCCTGGAGTGTCGGGACTAGCGGGATAGAAGAGACCCAGTACTTC.

The V and J genes are TRBV5-6 and TRBJ1-6, with D unresolved. Germline V gives CDR1 SGHDT, CDR2 YYEEEE. The CDR3 covers 16 residues. The V and J ends lost 1 base and 6 bases respectively, with 14 bases between them. CDR3 DNA: TGTGCCAGCAGCTTGCCGGGCCCACCCCTTAATTCACCCCTCCACTTT. Encoded protein: CASSLPGPPLNSPLHF. Looking up the rest from reference TRBV5-6 and TRBJ1-6 gives the full variable domain: DAGVTQSPTHLIKTRGQQVTLRCSPKSGHDTVSWYQQALGQGPQFIFQYYEEEERQRGNFPDRFSGHQFPNYSSELNVNALLLGDSALYLCASSLPGPPLNSPLHFGNGTRLTVT.

V and J are TRBV19 and TRBJ1-2; weak D call: TRBD1 (5 bases). Between the trimmed V and J ends, which lost 1 base and 4 bases, there was a span of 16 bases. The CDR3 contains 16 residues. CDR1 and CDR2 from the germline V gene are LNHDA and SQIVND (reference sequence). CDR3 residues: CASSIGGVWDAYGYTF. For the CDR3, the DNA is TGTGCCAGTAGTATAGGCGGTGTGTGGGACGCCTATGGCTACACCTTC.

V and J are TRBV10-3 and TRBJ2-3, with 13 nucleotides matching TRBD2. This CDR3 has 16 amino acids. Losses at the gene ends were 5 bases for V and 0 bases for J; bases not matched to a gene: 2. From germline, CDR1 is ENHRY and CDR2 SYGVKD. CDR3 sequence: CAISWTSGSSTDTQYF. Written as DNA, the CDR3 is TGTGCCATCAGTTGGACTAGCGGGAGCAGCACAGATACGCAGTATTTT.

This chain links TRBV4-2 with TRBJ1-4; TRBD1 is a possible D gene (5 bases). CDR1 and CDR2 from the germline V gene are LGHNA and YNFKEQ. The CDR3 spans 16 residues. Trimming removed 0 bases at V and 4 bases at J, with 12 bases between. CDR3 nucleotide sequence: TGTGCCAGCAGCCAAGAGTGGGGGGGGTTTAATGAAAAACTGTTTTTT. It yields the protein CASSQEWGGFNEKLFF.

The V and J genes are TRBV19 and TRBJ2-2; 8 bases align to TRBD1. This CDR3 contains 12 residues. The V gene's germline CDR1 is LNHDA and CDR2 SQIVND (reference sequence). V was clipped by 5 bases and J by 11 bases; unmatched bases: 4. This CDR3 reads CASSFGQGELFF. The DNA of the CDR3 is TGTGCCAGTAGTTTCGGACAGGGTGAGCTGTTTTTT.

The rearrangement joins TRBV6-5 to TRBJ2-2; TRBD1 matches at 8 bases. The junction had 3 bases not matched to a gene; V was cut back by 0 bases and J by 3 bases. The CDR3 sequence is 16 residues long. CDR1 is MNHEY and CDR2 is SVGAGI in the germline V gene. In DNA, the CDR3 is TGTGCCAGCAGTTACTCCACAGGGGGTTACACCGGGGAGCTGTTTTTT. This encodes CASSYSTGGYTGELFF.

This clone was recorded only once. The rearrangement joins TRBV6-2 or TRBV6-3 to TRBJ2-3; TRBD2 matches at 11 bases. Germline values: CDR1 MNHEY, CDR2 SVGEGT. V shed 6 bases and J 4 bases; nucleotides not matched to a gene: 9. The CDR3 length is 16 residues. CDR3 sequence reads: CASSQPLAGEADTQYF. In DNA form, the CDR3 reads TGTGCCAGCAGCCAACCACTAGCGGGGGAAGCAGATACGCAGTATTTT.

CDR3 sequence reads: CASSSISGALEQETQYF. As DNA, the CDR3 is TGTGCCAGCAGCTCTATTTCAGGGGCCCTGGAACAAGAGACCCAGTACTTC. This chain joins TRBV7-2 and TRBJ2-5, with a weak D call TRBD1 (6 bases). The CDR3 spans 17 residues. Germline CDR1 is SGHTA and CDR2 is FQGNSA. With 4 bases removed from V and 2 bases from J, the gap between germline ends came to 20 bases.

The gene calls are TRBV5-1 and TRBJ2-1; 15 bases line up with TRBD2. The CDR3 is 17 amino acids. CDR1 is SGHRS and CDR2 is YFSETQ in the germline V gene. The J segment lost 2 bases and the V segment lost 4 bases, leaving 4 bases of the junction unmatched. Here the CDR3 reads CASSPRTSGRAYNEQFF. The CDR3, as DNA: TGCGCCAGCAGCCCGAGGACTAGCGGGAGGGCCTACAATGAGCAGTTCTTC.

V is TRBV6-1 and J is TRBJ1-6, with D possibly matching TRBD1 (5 bases). CDR1 and CDR2 from the germline V gene are MNHNS and SASEGT. The CDR3 is made up of 15 amino acids. V lost 0 bases, J lost 9 bases, and 12 bases lay in between. CDR3 sequence: CASSEAEGEGSPLHF. In DNA form, the CDR3 reads TGTGCCAGCAGTGAAGCAGAAGGGGAGGGTTCACCCCTCCACTTT.

This chain connects TRBV5-1 to TRBJ1-2; maybe TRBD1 (5 bases). The germline V gene encodes CDR1 SGHRS and CDR2 YFSETQ. Trimming left V 2 bases short and J 1 base short, with 12 bases between. The CDR3 sequence is 15 residues long. CDR3 protein: CASSFSAGNNYGYTF. The CDR3 coding sequence is TGCGCCAGCAGCTTCTCGGCAGGGAATAACTATGGCTACACCTTC.

This chain links TRBV7-8 with TRBJ1-5, with 7 bases that match TRBD1. Germline-derived CDR1 and CDR2 are SGHVS and FQNEAQ. After removal of 5 bases from V and 2 bases from J, the junction contained 12 bases not matched to a gene. This CDR3 comprises 17 residues. The CDR3, as DNA: TGTGCCAGCAGCCAAACAGGGGCCATGGGTGGCAATCAGCCCCAGCATTTT. Translated, it gives CASSQTGAMGGNQPQHF.

V usage is TRBV24-1 and J usage is TRBJ2-2, with D perhaps TRBD1 or TRBD2 (5 bases each). Germline V CDR1 and CDR2: KGHDR, SFDVKD. Trimming left V 11 bases short and J 6 bases short, with 21 bases between. CDR3 length: 15 amino acids. DNA of the CDR3: TGTGCCATCTCTCCCGGGACGGTGGATCCCGGGGAGCTGTTTTTT. This sequence encodes CAISPGTVDPGELFF.

The genes are TRBV7-6 and TRBJ2-7; TRBD2 agrees at 9 bases. Per germline, CDR1 SGHVS and CDR2 FNYEAQ. V lost 1 base to trimming and J lost 5 bases; unmatched junction nucleotides: 12. This CDR3 spans 17 amino acids. CDR3 sequence: CASSLGVLRGGQNEQYF. CDR3 nucleotide sequence: TGTGCCAGCAGCTTAGGGGTCCTGCGGGGGGGCCAAAACGAGCAGTACTTC.

V usage is TRBV7-9 and J usage is TRBJ2-1; 7 bases map to TRBD1. The CDR3 extends over 13 amino acids. The germline V gene encodes CDR1 SEHNR and CDR2 FQNEAQ (reference sequence). V was pared by 3 bases and J by 6 bases, with 2 bases of the junction left unmatched. CDR3 in DNA: TGTGCCAGCAGCTTCAGACAGGGCAATGAGCAGTTCTTC. Its translation is CASSFRQGNEQFF.

V usage is TRBV5-6 and J usage is TRBJ2-5; 8 bases fit TRBD1. The germline CDR1 and CDR2 sequences are SGHDT and YYEEEE. The ends lost 4 bases at V and 4 bases at J; junction bases unmatched: 9. This CDR3 is 15 amino acids long. The CDR3 loop is CASSPADRAIETQYF. The DNA of the CDR3 is TGTGCCAGCAGCCCTGCGGACAGGGCGATAGAGACCCAGTACTTC.

The chain combines TRBV5-1 with TRBJ2-3; perhaps TRBD1 as D (5 bases). CDR3 length equals 15 residues. V was pared by 1 base and J by 4 bases, with 13 bases between. Germline-derived CDR1 and CDR2 are SGHRS and YFSETQ. The CDR3 loop is CASSLYFQGPDTQYF. CDR3 in DNA: TGCGCCAGCAGCTTGTATTTCCAGGGCCCAGATACGCAGTATTTT.

V gene TRBV6-1 combines with J gene TRBJ2-3; D perhaps matches TRBD1 (6 bases). V dropped 2 bases and J dropped 0 bases, with 15 bases sitting between them. The CDR3 is made up of 17 amino acids. Germline CDR1 reads MNHNS; CDR2 reads SASEGT. This chain's CDR3 is CASSESRGPLSTDTQYF. DNA for the CDR3: TGTGCCAGCAGTGAAAGCAGGGGCCCACTGAGCACAGATACGCAGTATTTT.

The table lists this clone with a count of one. The chain uses TRBV19 and TRBJ1-6; 9 bases are shared with TRBD1. Germline CDR1 is LNHDA and CDR2 is SQIVND (reference sequence). The V and J ends lost 4 bases and 7 bases, in that order; junction bases with no gene match: 11. The CDR3 extends over 17 amino acids. CDR3 DNA sequence: TGTGCCAGTAGTACGAGCGGACAGGGGCTTACGAATTCACCCCTCCACTTT. It translates to CASSTSGQGLTNSPLHF.

The chain employs TRBV7-8 and TRBJ2-2; 8 bases agree with TRBD1. The CDR3 is 15 residues long. V was clipped by 7 bases and J by 6 bases; unmatched bases: 10. Germline values: CDR1 SGHVS, CDR2 FQNEAQ. The CDR3 here is CASNLVAGGSGELFF. The DNA of the CDR3 is TGTGCCAGCAACCTGGTAGCAGGGGGCTCCGGGGAGCTGTTTTTT. Variable domain in full (rest from reference TRBV7-8 and TRBJ2-2): GAGVSQSPRYKVAKRGQDVALRCDPISGHVSLFWYQQALGQGPEFLTYFQNEAQLDKSGLPSDRFFAERPEGSVSTLKIQRTQQEDSAVYLCASNLVAGGSGELFFGEGSRLTVL.

The chain uses TRBV6-5 and TRBJ2-2; D is perhaps TRBD1 or TRBD2 (7 bases each). Germline CDR1 MNHEY, CDR2 SVGAGI. V was cut by 0 bases and J by 6 bases, with 11 bases left in between. The CDR3 loop spans 15 amino acids. The CDR3 DNA is TGTGCCAGCAGTTACTCGACAGGGAGGGCCGGGGAGCTGTTTTTT. Translation gives CASSYSTGRAGELFF.

V gene TRBV4-2 combines with J gene TRBJ2-2; TRBD1 is a possible D gene (5 bases). The CDR3 runs 17 residues. Germline V gene sequence: CDR1 LGHNA, CDR2 YNFKEQ. Trimming removed 1 base from V and 4 bases from J, with 16 bases in between. The CDR3 here is CASSQGWRQGTTGELFF. Here the CDR3 DNA reads TGTGCCAGCAGCCAAGGATGGCGGCAGGGAACCACCGGGGAGCTGTTTTTT.

This clone was seen a few times. Other DNA variants within this sample encode the same CDR3. The chain employs TRBV5-1 and TRBJ2-7, with a weak D call TRBD1 (7 bases). The CDR3 consists of 18 residues. The germline V gene has CDR1 SGHRS and CDR2 YFSETQ. V was cut by 0 bases and J by 0 bases, with 19 bases left in between. The CDR3 DNA reads TGCGCCAGCAGCTTGGCAGGGGGGCGGGAATTTAGCTCCTACGAGCAGTACTTC. This translates into CASSLAGGREFSSYEQYF.

The chain has TRBV10-3 and TRBJ2-1, with D possibly called TRBD1 or TRBD2 (6 bases each). CDR1 and CDR2 from the germline V gene are ENHRY and SYGVKD. CDR3 length: 15 amino acids. V dropped 3 bases and J dropped 7 bases, with 16 bases sitting between them. The CDR3 here is CAISEGGTGTNEQFF. The CDR3, as DNA: TGTGCCATCAGTGAAGGGGGGACGGGTACAAATGAGCAGTTCTTC.